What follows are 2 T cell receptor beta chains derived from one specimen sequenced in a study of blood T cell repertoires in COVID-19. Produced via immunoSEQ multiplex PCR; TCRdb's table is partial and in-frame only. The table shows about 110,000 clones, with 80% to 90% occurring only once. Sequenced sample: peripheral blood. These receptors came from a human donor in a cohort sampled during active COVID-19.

The CDR3 sequence is CATQGGRTPGQETQYF. The CDR3 DNA reads TGTGCCACCCAGGGCGGACGGACCCCTGGGCAAGAGACCCAGTACTTC. The V gene is TRBV15, the J gene TRBJ2-5; possibly TRBD1 for D (5 bases). The CDR3 totals 16 residues. CDR1 and CDR2 from the germline V gene are LNHNV and YYDKDF (reference sequence). The V and J ends lost 8 bases and 2 bases respectively, with 21 bases between them.

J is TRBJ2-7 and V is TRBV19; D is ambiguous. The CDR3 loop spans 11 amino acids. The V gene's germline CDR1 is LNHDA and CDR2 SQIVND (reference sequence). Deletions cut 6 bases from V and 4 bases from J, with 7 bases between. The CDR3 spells CASRYGYEQYF. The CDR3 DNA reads TGTGCCAGTAGATACGGTTACGAGCAGTACTTC.